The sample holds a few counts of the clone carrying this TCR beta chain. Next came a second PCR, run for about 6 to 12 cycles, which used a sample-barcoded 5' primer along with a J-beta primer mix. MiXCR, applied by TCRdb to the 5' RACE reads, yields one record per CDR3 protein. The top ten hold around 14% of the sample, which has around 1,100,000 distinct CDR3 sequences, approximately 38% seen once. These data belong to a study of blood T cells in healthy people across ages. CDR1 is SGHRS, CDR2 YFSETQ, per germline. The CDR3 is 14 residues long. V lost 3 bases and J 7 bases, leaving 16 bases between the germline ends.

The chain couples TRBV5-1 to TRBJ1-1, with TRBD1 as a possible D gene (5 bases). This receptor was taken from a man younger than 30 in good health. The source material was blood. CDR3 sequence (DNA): TGCGCCAGCAGCTCCACCAGGGTTTTGAGTGAAGCTTTCTTT. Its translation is CASSSTRVLSEAFF.